This passage covers 26 T cell receptor beta chains from one sample sequenced in a study of T cells in Graves' hyperthyroidism and ophthalmopathy. RNA transcripts were the template for amplifying TCR beta CDR3 regions. TCR CDR3 regions were first amplified by RT-PCR with HTBI primers. TCRdb re-analysed the multiplex PCR reads in MiXCR, keeping a single row per CDR3 protein. Of fewer than 350,000 distinct CDR3 sequences listed, around 20% are singletons. The sequenced material came from blood. All receptors come from a middle-aged man with Graves' ophthalmopathy.

CDR3 nucleotides: TGTGCCAGCAGTCCAAGACCGTCCTTCGGTGAGCAGTTCTTC. Translating it yields CASSPRPSFGEQFF. This chain connects TRBV14 to TRBJ2-1; D is unclear. CDR1 SGHDN and CDR2 FVKESK come from the germline V gene. Deletions cut 6 bases from V and 9 bases from J, with 18 bases between. The CDR3 totals 14 residues.

The V gene is TRBV5-4, the J gene TRBJ2-1; D is unresolved. Between the trimmed V and J ends, which lost 0 bases and 0 bases, there was a span of 10 bases. This CDR3 has 16 amino acids. CDR1 SGHNT and CDR2 YYREEE come from the germline V gene (reference sequence). This CDR3 is CASSLVGSASYNEQFF. In DNA form, the CDR3 reads TGTGCCAGCAGCTTGGTGGGAAGCGCCTCCTACAATGAGCAGTTCTTC.

This clonotype was counted ten times or more. The chain employs TRBV20-1 and TRBJ2-5, with D possibly being TRBD2 (7 bases). Between the trimmed V and J ends, which lost 0 bases and 4 bases, there was a span of 15 bases. This CDR3 has 15 amino acids. The germline V gene has CDR1 DFQATT and CDR2 SNEGSKA (reference sequence). DNA of the CDR3: TGCAGTGCTAGAGATGGGGGGGCCCTTGGAGAGACCCAGTACTTC. It codes for CSARDGGALGETQYF.

The chain joins TRBV7-9 to TRBJ1-2; D perhaps matches TRBD1 (6 bases). V was shortened by 5 bases and J by 7 bases, with 17 bases between the two germline ends. This CDR3 contains 14 residues. Germline V lookup: CDR1 SEHNR, CDR2 FQNEAQ (reference sequence). CDR3 amino acids: CASSLSGGPSGYTF. The CDR3 nucleotides are TGTGCCAGCAGCCTCTCTGGGGGGCCGAGTGGCTACACCTTC.

This clonotype was recorded many times. This CDR3 is CASSLTGQGNQPQHF. DNA of the CDR3: TGTGCCAGCAGTTTAACTGGACAGGGGAATCAGCCCCAGCATTTT. The chain employs TRBV28 and TRBJ1-5; 9 nucleotides align to TRBD1. CDR1 and CDR2 from the germline V gene are MDHEN and SYDVKM. The CDR3 is made up of 15 amino acids. The J segment lost 4 bases and the V segment lost 2 bases, leaving 3 bases of the junction unmatched.

This clonotype came up many times. The gene calls are TRBV2 and TRBJ1-5, with 9 nucleotides matching TRBD1. From germline, CDR1 is SNHLY and CDR2 FYNNEI. V dropped 6 bases and J dropped 7; count of bases not matched to a gene: 4. This CDR3 comprises 13 residues. This chain's CDR3 is CASSLTGGQPQHF. CDR3 in DNA: TGTGCCAGCAGCCTGACAGGGGGACAGCCCCAGCATTTT.

This clonotype was recorded at least ten times. DNA for the CDR3: TGTGCCAGCAGCCCGACAGGGGGAGGTGAAAAACTGTTTTTT. It codes for CASSPTGGGEKLFF. The chain carries TRBV12-3 or TRBV12-4 and TRBJ1-4; 9 bases match TRBD1. With 6 bases clipped from V and 7 bases from J, the junction kept 6 bases outside the gene matches. The CDR3 sequence is 14 residues long.

The sample holds many counts of this clonotype. This may stem from a read error, because a much larger clone lies one nucleotide away. The CDR3 carries no conserved terminal phenylalanine or tryptophan, so it likely arises from a read error. The rearrangement uses TRBV20-1 and TRBJ1-1; the match to TRBD1 covers 8 bases. Losses at the gene ends were 1 base for V and 4 bases for J; bases not matched to a gene: 5. CDR3 size: 14 residues. Per the germline V gene, CDR1 is DFQATT and CDR2 is SNEGSKA (reference sequence). This CDR3 is CSARGQGAFTEAFL. In DNA form, the CDR3 reads TGCAGTGCTAGAGGGCAGGGGGCATTCACTGAAGCTTTCCTT.

A note on this clonotype: With a much larger clone just one base away, this may be a read error. The genes are TRBV13 and TRBJ1-2, with TRBD1 as a possible D gene (5 bases). Trimming took 2 bases from V and 6 from J, leaving 16 bases between them. The germline CDR1 and CDR2 sequences are PRHDT and FYEKMQ (reference sequence). This CDR3 spans 15 amino acids. CDR3 coding DNA: TGTGCCAGCAGCTTAAGAGGGGCAGGGACGAATGGCTACACCTTC. It codes for CASSLRGAGTNGYTF.

Comments on this clonotype: This may arise from a read error, as a much more abundant clone is one base away. The CDR3 region has the DNA TGTGCCAGCTCACCCCTCAGAGGACAGACGAACACTGAAGTTTTCTTT. Translating it yields CASSPLRGQTNTEVFF. V and J are TRBV18 and TRBJ1-1, with D possibly TRBD1 on 6 matching bases. The CDR3 consists of 16 residues. Germline-derived CDR1 and CDR2 are KGHSH and LQKENI. Full variable domain (rest looked up from reference TRBV18 and TRBJ1-1): NAGVMQNPRHLVRRRGQEARLRCSPMKGHSHVYWYRQLPEEGLKFMVYLQKENIIDESGMPKERFSAEFPKEGPSILRIQQVVRGDSAAYFCASSPLRGQTNTEVFFGQGTRLTVV.

The CDR3 sequence: CASRQDNHGYTF. In DNA, the CDR3 is TGTGCCAGCAGGCAGGACAACCATGGCTACACCTTC. This chain uses TRBV6-1 with TRBJ1-2; D may be TRBD1 (5 bases). The germline V and J ends were trimmed by 6 bases and 6 bases, with 11 bases remaining between them. This CDR3 is 12 amino acids long. Germline CDR1 and CDR2: MNHNS and SASEGT.

Only a few counts were recorded for this clonotype. The chain recombines TRBV5-6 with TRBJ2-7; 10 positions agree with TRBD1. J lost 3 bases, V lost 3 bases, and 6 bases had no gene match. Germline loops: CDR1 SGHDT, CDR2 YYEEEE. The CDR3 runs 15 residues. The CDR3 bases are TGTGCCAGCAGCTCCGACAGGGGGCATAACTACGAGCAGTACTTC. This codes for CASSSDRGHNYEQYF.

About this clonotype itself: A much larger clone differs from this one at a single base, so this may be a read error. This chain connects TRBV6-4 to TRBJ2-1; 13 bases fit TRBD2. The CDR3 extends over 15 amino acids. Germline-derived CDR1 and CDR2 are MRHNA and SNTAGT. V was clipped by 5 bases and J by 8 bases; unmatched bases: 6. This CDR3 is CASSRTSGSVYEQFF. Here the CDR3 DNA reads TGTGCCAGCAGTCGGACTAGCGGGAGTGTATATGAGCAGTTCTTC.

This clonotype was detected ten times or more. The J gene is TRBJ2-7, the V gene TRBV28; D not certain. The germline gives CDR1 MDHEN, CDR2 SYDVKM. CDR3 length: 12 residues. Trimming cost V 5 bases and J 6 bases, with 11 bases left between them. CDR3 DNA: TGTGCCAGCAGTCAAGCCCTAGGCGAGCAGTACTTC. It codes for CASSQALGEQYF.

The J gene is TRBJ2-3, the V gene TRBV28; 15 positions match TRBD2. The J segment lost 0 bases and the V segment lost 6 bases, leaving 7 bases of the junction unmatched. The CDR3 contains 18 residues. Germline V gene data show CDR1 as MDHEN and CDR2 as SYDVKM. This chain's CDR3 is CASSRGLAGGKSTDTQYF. In nucleotides, the CDR3 is TGTGCCAGCAGCCGTGGACTAGCGGGAGGGAAAAGCACAGATACGCAGTATTTT.

The chain links TRBV6-1 to TRBJ2-7; TRBD2 aligns across 9 bases. J was trimmed by 2 bases and V by 5 bases; bases with no gene match: 7. Germline V gives CDR1 MNHNS, CDR2 SASEGT. The CDR3 has 15 amino acids. The CDR3 DNA is TGTGCCAGCAGTTACGGAGCGGGAGGTCCCTACGAGCAGTACTTC. The encoded protein is CASSYGAGGPYEQYF.

The rearrangement uses TRBV28 and TRBJ2-3; 8 nucleotides line up with TRBD1. This CDR3 has 14 amino acids. The junction had 12 bases not matched to a gene; V was cut back by 10 bases and J by 6 bases. Germline CDR1 MDHEN, CDR2 SYDVKM. The CDR3 DNA reads as TGTGCCATCCGGGGGTCAGGGGGCAGCGATACGCAGTATTTT. Translation gives CAIRGSGGSDTQYF.

This clonotype was counted ten times or more. The DNA for the CDR3 is TGTGCCAGCTCACCCGGGACACCTTATGAAAAACTGTTTTTT. Its protein product is CASSPGTPYEKLFF. The rearrangement joins TRBV18 to TRBJ1-4, with D tentatively TRBD1 (6 bases). V dropped 3 bases and J dropped 6 bases, with 11 bases sitting between them. CDR1 is KGHSH, CDR2 LQKENI, per germline. The CDR3 is 14 residues long. Variable domain in full (rest from reference TRBV18 and TRBJ1-4): NAGVMQNPRHLVRRRGQEARLRCSPMKGHSHVYWYRQLPEEGLKFMVYLQKENIIDESGMPKERFSAEFPKEGPSILRIQQVVRGDSAAYFCASSPGTPYEKLFFGSGTQLSVL.

The sample holds a few counts of this clonotype. The rearrangement uses TRBV24-1 and TRBJ2-5; D is tentatively TRBD1 or TRBD2 (5 bases each). The CDR3 is made up of 11 amino acids. CDR1 is KGHDR and CDR2 is SFDVKD in the germline V gene. Trimming removed 7 bases at V and 7 bases at J, with 9 bases between. As DNA, the CDR3 is TGTGCCACCAGACTGGGGACGACCCAGTACTTC. It encodes CATRLGTTQYF.

This clonotype was seen more than once but under ten times. This sequence joins TRBV2 and TRBJ2-7; a possible D gene is TRBD1 (5 bases). Trimming took 7 bases from V and 5 from J, leaving 12 bases between them. Germline CDR1 and CDR2: SNHLY and FYNNEI. The CDR3 has 12 amino acids. CDR3 nucleotide sequence: TGTGCCAGCACTACGCAGGGCCACGAGCAGTACTTC. This translates into CASTTQGHEQYF.

In its sample, this clonotype was seen many times. This chain uses TRBV6-5 with TRBJ2-1, with 9 positions matching TRBD2. Trimming took 6 bases from V and 6 from J; bases not matched to a gene: 9. Germline CDR1 reads MNHEY; CDR2 reads SVGAGI. The CDR3 extends over 15 amino acids. CDR3 region: CASSRLAGLSNEQFF. The CDR3 DNA follows: TGTGCCAGCAGCCGTCTAGCGGGGCTGAGCAATGAGCAGTTCTTC.

This clonotype was seen ten or more times. The rearrangement uses TRBV20-1 and TRBJ2-1; TRBD2 aligns across 12 bases. The CDR3 extends over 14 amino acids. V lost 4 bases to trimming and J lost 7 bases; unmatched junction nucleotides: 5. Germline V CDR1 and CDR2: DFQATT, SNEGSKA (reference sequence). The CDR3 DNA reads as TGCAGTGCTAAGCTAGCGGGAGGGCCGAATGAGCAGTTCTTC. It encodes CSAKLAGGPNEQFF.

V is TRBV3-1 and J is TRBJ1-1, with unresolved D. Germline V gives CDR1 LGHDT, CDR2 YNNKEL (reference sequence). Between the trimmed V and J ends, which lost 2 bases and 0 bases, there was a span of 7 bases. The CDR3 has 14 residues. CDR3 DNA: TGTGCCAGCAGCCAACTTAGAGTGAACACTGAAGCTTTCTTT. Translated, it gives CASSQLRVNTEAFF.

This sequence joins TRBV7-6 and TRBJ2-2; D perhaps matches TRBD2 (5 bases). The CDR3 covers 15 residues. Germline lookup yields CDR1 SGHVS and CDR2 FNYEAQ. Trimming removed 4 bases at V and 6 bases at J, with 15 bases between. The CDR3: CASSSPDQRAGELFF. DNA of the CDR3: TGTGCCAGCAGCTCCCCCGACCAGAGGGCCGGGGAGCTGTTTTTT.

Remarks on this clonotype: This may stem from a read error, because a much larger clone lies one nucleotide away. The CDR3 region has the DNA TGTGCCAGCAGCACCGGGACAGGGGGCACCGGGGAGCCGTTTTTT. It is translated as CASSTGTGGTGEPFF. V usage is TRBV6-1 and J usage is TRBJ2-2, with 12 bases identical to TRBD1. Germline assignment: CDR1 MNHNS and CDR2 SASEGT. The CDR3 sequence is 15 residues long.

V and J are TRBV11-1 and TRBJ2-3, with TRBD2 matching 12 bases. Unmatched junction bases numbered 4, after V lost 3 bases and J lost 0 bases. This CDR3 region has 17 residues. Germline values: CDR1 SGHAT, CDR2 FQDESV (reference sequence). CDR3 protein: CASSFRLAGASTDTQYF. The DNA for the CDR3 is TGTGCCAGCAGCTTCCGACTAGCGGGAGCTAGCACAGATACGCAGTATTTT.